The 6 T cell receptor beta chains in this list originate from one sample, sequenced in a study of blood T cell repertoires in COVID-19. Assay: immunoSEQ multiplex PCR; the TCRdb copy retains only in-frame clones and omits some. The profile shows 58,000 or so clones, 60% to 85% of them singletons. Sequenced material: peripheral blood. Every receptor here comes from a human donor in a cohort sampled during active COVID-19.

J is TRBJ2-6 and V is TRBV7-9; 8 bases are a match to TRBD1. The CDR3 loop spans 18 amino acids. J was trimmed by 0 bases and V by 2 bases; bases with no gene match: 6. In germline, CDR1 is SEHNR, CDR2 FQNEAQ (reference sequence). CDR3 bases: TGTGCCAGCAGCTTACTTGGACAGGGAAGCTCTGGGGCCAACGTCCTGACTTTC. Its protein product is CASSLLGQGSSGANVLTF.

This clone is a singleton in its sample. The V and J genes are TRBV25-1 and TRBJ2-4; 9 positions match TRBD1. With 3 bases clipped from V and 6 bases from J, the junction kept 0 bases outside the gene matches. This CDR3 region has 13 residues. Germline loops: CDR1 MGHDK, CDR2 SYGVNS. In DNA form, the CDR3 reads TGTGCCAGCAGTGAGACAGGGGGAAACATTCAGTACTTC. This gives the protein CASSETGGNIQYF.

The chain joins TRBV19 to TRBJ1-2; 9 bases map to TRBD1. Germline V gives CDR1 LNHDA, CDR2 SQIVND (reference sequence). With V trimmed by 10 bases and J by 4 bases, 4 bases remained unmatched. CDR3 length equals 12 residues. CDR3 nucleotide sequence: TGTGCCACCACAGGGGGCTTCTATGGCTACACCTTC. As protein: CATTGGFYGYTF.

The rearrangement links TRBV7-6 to TRBJ1-5; TRBD1 aligns across 7 bases. CDR1 is SGHVS, CDR2 FNYEAQ, per germline. The CDR3 is 15 residues long. Unmatched junction bases numbered 11, after V lost 5 bases and J lost 7 bases. The CDR3 loop is CASSPRQGWNQPQHF. CDR3 DNA sequence: TGTGCCAGCAGCCCTCGACAGGGATGGAACCAGCCCCAGCATTTT.

V usage is TRBV28 and J usage is TRBJ2-7, with a tentative D call TRBD2 (6 bases). Trimming removed 4 bases at V and 3 bases at J, with 19 bases between. Germline V CDR1 and CDR2: MDHEN, SYDVKM. The CDR3 is 16 amino acids. CDR3 protein: CASSSPWVSGIYEQYF. CDR3 DNA sequence: TGTGCCAGCAGTTCCCCCTGGGTTAGCGGTATCTACGAGCAGTACTTC.

CDR3 residues: CASSQDYSSYNEQFF. In DNA, the CDR3 is TGCGCCAGCAGCCAAGACTATAGCTCCTACAATGAGCAGTTCTTC. This chain links TRBV4-1 with TRBJ2-1; the D is unclear. Germline V lookup: CDR1 MGHRA, CDR2 YSYEKL. V was cut by 0 bases and J by 0 bases, with 6 bases left in between. The CDR3 has 15 residues.